A selection of T cell receptor beta chains follows, all from one sample in a study of metastatic and nonmetastatic thyroid tumors. Through MiXCR, TCRdb re-clonotyped the PCR reads. The data contain tens of thousands of clones, roughly 15% of them singletons. The sequencing sample was made of blood. Every receptor here comes from a female donor with papillary thyroid cancer or a benign thyroid nodule (not recorded which). Some clones in this sample may be carry-over from other donors' samples. The CDR3 runs from the conserved cysteine through the conserved F or W. A D gene is named only where the DNA matches it firmly. Clone size is not always given. Where it is, it says once, few, many or a class for expanded clones.

v_call: TRBV6-1; clone_size: many; d_call: .; j_call: TRBJ1-2; cdr3_nt: TGTGCCAGCAGGGAAGATGGCTACACCTTC; cdr3_aa: CASREDGYTF
v_call: TRBV20-1; clone_size: many; d_call: TRBD1; j_call: TRBJ1-1; cdr3_nt: TGCAGTGCCGACAGTGGCAGGGGGAGTATGACTTTCTTT; cdr3_aa: CSADSGRGSMTFF
v_call: TRBV6-6; clone_size: .; d_call: TRBD2; j_call: TRBJ2-7; cdr3_nt: TGTGCCAGCAGTTACTCTAGCGGGAGGTCCAGGTCCTACGAGCATTACTTC; cdr3_aa: CASSYSSGRSRSYEHYF
v_call: TRBV7-9; clone_size: .; d_call: .; j_call: TRBJ2-7; cdr3_nt: TGTGCCAGCAGCCGTACAGCGAATTCTTACTACGAGCAGTACTTC; cdr3_aa: CASSRTANSYYEQYF
v_call: TRBV20-1; clone_size: .; d_call: .; j_call: TRBJ2-7; cdr3_nt: TGCAGTGCTAGGCATAGCCGGGATGAGCAGTACTTC; cdr3_aa: CSARHSRDEQYF
v_call: TRBV20-1; clone_size: medium-sized; d_call: TRBD2; j_call: TRBJ2-7; cdr3_nt: TGCAGTGCTAGAGCCGCTAGCGGGATTACCTACGAGCAGTACTTC; cdr3_aa: CSARAASGITYEQYF
v_call: TRBV7-9; clone_size: many; d_call: .; j_call: TRBJ2-7; cdr3_nt: TGTGCCAGCAGTCCCACGTCGGCAGGAGCCTACGAGCAGTACTTC; cdr3_aa: CASSPTSAGAYEQYF
v_call: TRBV12-3/TRBV12-4; clone_size: few; d_call: TRBD1; j_call: TRBJ1-3; cdr3_nt: TGTGCCAGCAGTCTGCTCCTGGACAGGCAGGTAGACACCATATATTTT; cdr3_aa: CASSLLLDRQVDTIYF
v_call: TRBV27; clone_size: few; d_call: .; j_call: TRBJ2-7; cdr3_nt: TGTGCCAGCAATTTAGAATGGATTACGGGCGAGCAGTACTTC; cdr3_aa: CASNLEWITGEQYF
v_call: TRBV5-1; clone_size: many; d_call: TRBD1; j_call: TRBJ2-7; cdr3_nt: TGCGCCAGCAGCGAACCGGGACAGGGAAGGGAGCAGTACTTC; cdr3_aa: CASSEPGQGREQYF
v_call: TRBV2; clone_size: many; d_call: .; j_call: TRBJ2-2; cdr3_nt: TGTGCCAGCGCAGAAATGGGGACCACCGGGGAGCTGTTTTTT; cdr3_aa: CASAEMGTTGELFF
v_call: TRBV4-2; clone_size: many; d_call: .; j_call: TRBJ1-3; cdr3_nt: TGTGCCAGCAGCCAAGAGGACCGGGCTGGAAACACCATATATTTT; cdr3_aa: CASSQEDRAGNTIYF
v_call: TRBV27; clone_size: many; d_call: TRBD2; j_call: TRBJ2-7; cdr3_nt: TGTGCCACCCGACTAGCGGGAGCCCATCTCGAGCAGTACTTC; cdr3_aa: CATRLAGAHLEQYF
v_call: TRBV6-5; clone_size: many; d_call: TRBD2; j_call: TRBJ2-7; cdr3_nt: TGTGCCAGCAGTTACTCGGCTAGCGGGAGTTGGGAGCAGTACTTC; cdr3_aa: CASSYSASGSWEQYF
v_call: TRBV3-1; clone_size: many; d_call: TRBD2; j_call: TRBJ2-3; cdr3_nt: TGTGCCAGCAGCCAGTTTCTAGCGGACAACACAGATACGCAGTATTTT; cdr3_aa: CASSQFLADNTDTQYF
v_call: TRBV27; clone_size: many; d_call: TRBD2; j_call: TRBJ2-1; cdr3_nt: TGTGCCAGTTCAACCCGGCCTAGCGGGAGGTATAATGAGCAGTTCTTC; cdr3_aa: CASSTRPSGRYNEQFF
v_call: TRBV6-1; clone_size: many; d_call: .; j_call: TRBJ2-1; cdr3_nt: TGTGCCAGCAGTCTCCGGAGGGGGGAGGGCCGAAATGAGCAGTTCTTC; cdr3_aa: CASSLRRGEGRNEQFF
v_call: TRBV27; clone_size: .; d_call: .; j_call: TRBJ1-6; cdr3_nt: TGTGCCAGCAGTTTGGACCTGCGGAATTCACCCCTCCACTTT; cdr3_aa: CASSLDLRNSPLHF
v_call: TRBV9; clone_size: many; d_call: TRBD2; j_call: TRBJ2-5; cdr3_nt: TGTGCCAGCAGCCAAGCAGCGGGAGCACGGGAGACCCAGTACTTC; cdr3_aa: CASSQAAGARETQYF
v_call: TRBV9; clone_size: many; d_call: .; j_call: TRBJ1-1; cdr3_nt: TGTGCCAGCAACTCGGGTCGGGGGGGCTCAGGAGCTTTCTTT; cdr3_aa: CASNSGRGGSGAFF
v_call: TRBV19; clone_size: many; d_call: .; j_call: TRBJ1-6; cdr3_nt: TGTGCCAGTAGACCGGACAGAAATTATAATTCACCCCTCCACTTT; cdr3_aa: CASRPDRNYNSPLHF
v_call: TRBV6-1; clone_size: few; d_call: .; j_call: TRBJ1-6; cdr3_nt: TGTGCCAGCAGTAAAAGCTCCCCGGGAGGGCTACTGGGTTCACCCCTCCACTTT; cdr3_aa: CASSKSSPGGLLGSPLHF
v_call: TRBV20-1; clone_size: medium-sized; d_call: .; j_call: TRBJ1-1; cdr3_nt: TGCAGTGCTAGAATGGGGGCGGGGAACACTGAAGCTTTCTTT; cdr3_aa: CSARMGAGNTEAFF
v_call: TRBV28; clone_size: few; d_call: TRBD1; j_call: TRBJ2-7; cdr3_nt: TGTGCCAGCAGAAGACAGGGGATTACCTACGAGCAGTACTTC; cdr3_aa: CASRRQGITYEQYF
v_call: TRBV6-1; clone_size: few; d_call: .; j_call: TRBJ1-1; cdr3_nt: TGTGCCAGCAGCCGCCTGACCCTTTGGACTGAAGCTTTCTTT; cdr3_aa: CASSRLTLWTEAFF
v_call: TRBV20-1; clone_size: .; d_call: .; j_call: TRBJ2-3; cdr3_nt: TGCAGTGCTAGAGCGCCGGGATCTAGCACATATACGCAGTATTTT; cdr3_aa: CSARAPGSSTYTQYF
v_call: TRBV28; clone_size: many; d_call: .; j_call: TRBJ2-3; cdr3_nt: TGTGCCAGCAGTTCCTTAGGACTAAGGATGGGGGCTACGCAGTATTTT; cdr3_aa: CASSSLGLRMGATQYF
v_call: TRBV10-3; clone_size: many; d_call: TRBD1; j_call: TRBJ1-4; cdr3_nt: TGTGCCATCAGTGGAGACAGGGCAGGAACTAATGAAAAACTGTTTTTT; cdr3_aa: CAISGDRAGTNEKLFF
v_call: TRBV28; clone_size: many; d_call: .; j_call: TRBJ1-5; cdr3_nt: TGTGCCAGCAGTTTAAGGACCGGGCTTTGGCCCCAGCATTTT; cdr3_aa: CASSLRTGLWPQHF
v_call: TRBV6-1; clone_size: few; d_call: .; j_call: TRBJ2-5; cdr3_nt: TGTGCCAGCAGTGAATCATCCGGGGACCAAGAGACCCAGTACTTC; cdr3_aa: CASSESSGDQETQYF
v_call: TRBV6-2/TRBV6-3; clone_size: many; d_call: .; j_call: TRBJ2-5; cdr3_nt: TGTGCCAGCAGTTACGGTCAAGAGACCCAGTACTTC; cdr3_aa: CASSYGQETQYF
v_call: TRBV5-4; clone_size: many; d_call: .; j_call: TRBJ2-1; cdr3_nt: TGTGCCAGCAGCATGTTCGGTAAGAATGAGCAGTTCTTC; cdr3_aa: CASSMFGKNEQFF
v_call: TRBV20-1; clone_size: many; d_call: .; j_call: TRBJ1-1; cdr3_nt: TGCAGTGCTCCAGTCGTCGGGGGGGCCAGGGGCGCTGAAGCTTTCTTT; cdr3_aa: CSAPVVGGARGAEAFF
v_call: TRBV11-2; clone_size: medium-sized; d_call: .; j_call: TRBJ1-1; cdr3_nt: TGTGCCAGCAGCTTAGATCCTGATAGTCGGCGGTCGATCTTT; cdr3_aa: CASSLDPDSRRSIF
v_call: TRBV28; clone_size: many; d_call: .; j_call: TRBJ1-2; cdr3_nt: TGTGCCAGCAACCGAGGGAGCGGAGGCTATGGCTACACCTTC; cdr3_aa: CASNRGSGGYGYTF
v_call: TRBV6-1; clone_size: .; d_call: .; j_call: TRBJ1-5; cdr3_nt: TGTGCCAGCAGCCCCGGAAGGGGAAGCAATCAGCCCCAGCATTTT; cdr3_aa: CASSPGRGSNQPQHF
v_call: TRBV20-1; clone_size: once; d_call: .; j_call: TRBJ2-1; cdr3_nt: TGCAGTGTAAGTCTAGCCCCCAATGAGCGGTTCTTC; cdr3_aa: CSVSLAPNERFF
v_call: TRBV27; clone_size: many; d_call: TRBD2; j_call: TRBJ2-1; cdr3_nt: TGTGCCAGCAGTTTGGCAGCGGGAGGGCCTTTTGAGCAGTTCTTC; cdr3_aa: CASSLAAGGPFEQFF